The rows below give T cell receptor beta chains drawn from one sample of a study of memory CD4+ T cells and cytomegalovirus serostatus. This table comes from immunoSEQ multiplex PCR, and its TCRdb copy is limited to in-frame clones, with some not included. The table records some 44,000 clones, 77% of them present only once. Sequenced input: memory CD4+ T cells from blood. The receptor source for this set is an adult in good health and CMV-seronegative. The CDR3 runs from the conserved cysteine through the conserved F or W. D genes are given only for firm matches. Rows may omit the clone size; those that give it use once, few, many or a size class.

TRBJ1-1	.	.	TRBV18	CASSPDLQGNTEAFF	TGTGCCAGCTCACCAGATTTACAGGGGAACACTGAAGCTTTCTTT
TRBJ1-2	TRBD1	few	TRBV29-1	CSVETWTGEDYTF	TGCAGCGTGGAAACCTGGACAGGGGAAGACTACACCTTC
TRBJ2-5	.	few	TRBV7-6	CASSLEWTGETQYF	TGTGCCAGCAGCTTGGAATGGACTGGGGAGACCCAGTACTTC
TRBJ1-4	.	.	TRBV14	CASSHNEKLFF	TGTGCCAGCAGCCACAATGAAAAACTGTTTTTT
TRBJ1-2	TRBD1	.	TRBV10-3	CATGVEQGAQGYTF	TGTGCCACGGGGGTAGAACAGGGGGCACAGGGCTACACCTTC
TRBJ1-2	.	.	TRBV30	CAWSVRVSYYGYTF	TGTGCCTGGAGTGTACGTGTCAGCTACTATGGCTACACCTTC
TRBJ1-5	.	.	TRBV19	CASSITASNQPQHF	TGTGCCAGTAGTATAACCGCGAGCAATCAGCCCCAGCATTTT
TRBJ1-1	.	.	TRBV6-6	CAIRDPNTEAFF	TGTGCCATCAGGGACCCGAACACTGAAGCTTTCTTT
TRBJ2-1	TRBD2	.	TRBV2	CATKSGGARNEQFF	TGTGCCACAAAATCGGGGGGGGCCCGCAATGAGCAGTTCTTC
TRBJ1-1	.	.	TRBV30	CAWGRAWDTEAFF	TGTGCCTGGGGAAGGGCGTGGGACACTGAAGCTTTCTTT
TRBJ2-1	.	once	TRBV5-1	CASSALDSNNEQFF	TGCGCCAGCAGCGCCCTGGACAGCAACAATGAGCAGTTCTTC
TRBJ1-1	TRBD1	.	TRBV9	CASSARGQGVPNTEAFF	TGTGCCAGCAGCGCCCGGGGACAGGGAGTCCCGAACACTGAAGCTTTCTTT
TRBJ2-1	.	.	TRBV27	CASSPLDRFSNEQFF	TGTGCCAGCAGTCCTCTGGACAGATTCAGCAATGAGCAGTTCTTC
TRBJ2-3	TRBD2	.	TRBV7-2	CASSPLAGGGTDTQYF	TGTGCCAGCAGCCCGCTAGCGGGGGGAGGGACAGATACGCAGTATTTT
TRBJ1-2	.	.	TRBV5-4	CASSEQGGHGYTF	TGTGCCAGCAGCGAACAGGGTGGGCATGGCTACACCTTC
TRBJ1-4	.	few	TRBV19	CASSMTPNEKLFF	TGTGCCAGTAGTATGACCCCTAATGAAAAACTGTTTTTT
TRBJ2-7	TRBD1	.	TRBV25-1	CARTKTGALDEQYF	TGTGCCAGGACTAAAACAGGGGCACTCGATGAGCAGTACTTC
TRBJ2-1	TRBD1	.	TRBV7-8	CASSWDRDEQFF	TGTGCCAGCAGCTGGGACAGGGATGAGCAGTTCTTC
TRBJ2-5	TRBD1	.	TRBV7-6	CASSPGQGGKETQYF	TGTGCCAGCAGCCCGGGACAGGGTGGGAAAGAGACCCAGTACTTC
TRBJ1-2	TRBD1	.	TRBV4-1	CASSPGTGTYGYTF	TGCGCCAGCAGCCCCGGGACAGGGACCTATGGCTACACCTTC
TRBJ1-4	.	.	TRBV5-4	CASSLAGTNEKLFF	TGTGCCAGCAGCTTGGCAGGGACTAATGAAAAACTGTTTTTT
TRBJ2-2	.	.	TRBV7-2	CASSGQNTGELFF	TGTGCCAGCAGCGGACAAAACACCGGGGAGCTGTTTTTT
TRBJ2-1	TRBD2	.	TRBV2	CASSDPARGGGSYNEQFF	TGTGCCAGCAGTGACCCCGCCCGTGGGGGGGGATCCTACAATGAGCAGTTCTTC
TRBJ2-2	TRBD2	once	TRBV30	CAWSGSGGWGTGELFF	TGTGCCTGGAGTGGTAGCGGGGGATGGGGCACCGGGGAGCTGTTTTTT
TRBJ1-6	.	.	TRBV11-3	CASSLEDGSPLHF	TGTGCCAGCAGCTTAGAGGACGGATCACCCCTCCACTTT
TRBJ1-4	.	few	TRBV7-2	CASSQRTVSEKLFF	TGTGCCAGCAGCCAGAGGACAGTCTCGGAGAAACTGTTTTTT
TRBJ1-6	.	.	TRBV2	CASSAFGAGDNSPLHF	TGTGCCAGCAGTGCGTTCGGGGCAGGGGATAATTCACCCCTCCACTTT
TRBJ2-4	.	.	TRBV7-2	CASSPTTKNIQYF	TGTGCCAGCAGCCCGACAACCAAAAACATTCAGTACTTC
TRBJ2-5	.	.	TRBV4-1	CASSQDRGSFGTQYF	TGCGCCAGCAGCCAAGATCGCGGCTCTTTCGGGACCCAGTACTTC
TRBJ1-1	.	once	TRBV18	CASSPSIQGGGTEAFF	TGTGCCAGCTCACCGAGTATACAGGGAGGAGGGACTGAAGCTTTCTTT
TRBJ2-6	.	.	TRBV5-1	CASSYWSGLSGANVLTF	TGCGCCAGCAGCTACTGGTCGGGCCTCTCTGGGGCCAACGTCCTGACTTTC
TRBJ2-1	TRBD2	.	TRBV7-2	CASSLRGGLVSAEQFF	TGTGCCAGCAGCCTCCGGGGGGGACTAGTTTCTGCTGAGCAGTTCTTC
TRBJ2-5	.	.	TRBV29-1	CSATPGETQYF	TGCAGCGCCACCCCTGGAGAGACCCAGTACTTC
TRBJ2-2	.	once	TRBV2	CASSEVRGTGELFF	TGTGCCAGCAGTGAAGTCAGGGGCACCGGGGAGCTGTTTTTT
TRBJ2-2	.	.	TRBV19	CASSRRQSTGELFF	TGTGCCAGTAGCCGTCGCCAATCCACCGGGGAGCTGTTTTTT
TRBJ2-1	.	.	TRBV30	CAWSRSPADNEQFF	TGTGCCTGGAGTCGGAGTCCCGCAGACAATGAGCAGTTCTTC
TRBJ2-2	.	.	TRBV9	CASSVETTNTGELFF	TGTGCCAGCAGCGTAGAGACAACGAACACCGGGGAGCTGTTTTTT
TRBJ2-3	.	.	TRBV7-9	CASKVGGTDTQYF	TGTGCCAGCAAAGTAGGGGGGACAGATACGCAGTATTTT
TRBJ2-7	.	.	TRBV6-6	CASSSNVGLVYEQYF	TGTGCCAGCAGTTCAAACGTGGGGCTTGTCTACGAGCAGTACTTC
TRBJ1-1	TRBD1	few	TRBV27	CASSFGTGLNTEAFF	TGTGCCAGCAGTTTTGGGACAGGACTGAACACTGAAGCTTTCTTT
TRBJ1-4	.	.	TRBV19	CASSSGEAVNEKLFF	TGTGCCAGTAGTTCGGGCGAGGCAGTTAATGAAAAACTGTTTTTT
TRBJ2-3	.	.	TRBV7-6	CASSPSRSTDTQYF	TGTGCCAGCAGCCCAAGCCGGAGCACAGATACGCAGTATTTT
TRBJ1-2	.	.	TRBV2	CASSQLANYGYTF	TGTGCCAGCAGTCAACTAGCTAACTATGGCTACACCTTC
TRBJ1-2	.	.	TRBV28	CASSLIQVLNFYGYTF	TGTGCCAGCAGTTTAATCCAGGTCTTAAACTTCTATGGCTACACCTTC
TRBJ2-1	.	.	TRBV5-4	CASSLDREFAYNEQFF	TGTGCCAGCAGCTTGGATCGGGAATTTGCCTACAATGAGCAGTTCTTC
TRBJ2-7	TRBD1	.	TRBV27	CASSLLGQGGTYEQYF	TGTGCCAGCAGTTTACTCGGACAGGGGGGGACCTACGAGCAGTACTTC
TRBJ2-1	.	.	TRBV6-5	CASSYSKGVGEQFF	TGTGCCAGCAGTTACTCGAAAGGGGTGGGTGAGCAGTTCTTC
TRBJ1-4	.	few	TRBV5-8	CASSLGVIDEKLFF	TGTGCCAGCAGCTTGGGCGTAATAGATGAAAAACTGTTTTTT
TRBJ1-4	TRBD1	.	TRBV2	CASNTQGGEKLFF	TGTGCCAGCAACACCCAGGGGGGAGAAAAACTGTTTTTT
TRBJ1-1	.	.	TRBV7-8	CASSLPGAEAFF	TGTGCCAGCAGCCTTCCGGGGGCTGAAGCTTTCTTT
TRBJ2-7	TRBD1	.	TRBV5-4	CASSLGQGRNEQYF	TGTGCCAGCAGCTTGGGACAGGGTAGGAACGAGCAGTACTTC
TRBJ2-4	TRBD1	few	TRBV7-2	CASSLEGGQGRNIQYF	TGTGCCAGCAGCTTAGAGGGGGGACAGGGGAGAAACATTCAGTACTTC
TRBJ1-5	.	.	TRBV21-1	CASNRVKNSNQPQHF	TGTGCCAGCAACAGGGTGAAGAATAGCAATCAGCCCCAGCATTTT
TRBJ1-2	.	.	TRBV30	CAWSHLGMRYGYTF	TGTGCCTGGAGTCATTTGGGCATGCGCTATGGCTACACCTTC
TRBJ2-5	TRBD2	.	TRBV5-1	CASSLLAADGETQYF	TGCGCCAGCAGCTTGCTAGCGGCAGATGGGGAGACCCAGTACTTC
TRBJ2-3	TRBD1	.	TRBV23-1	CASSQLGQVSHTQYF	TGCGCCAGCAGTCAACTAGGACAGGTTTCGCATACGCAGTATTTT
TRBJ1-5	.	.	TRBV16	CASNQGSAQYSNQPQHF	TGTGCCAGCAACCAGGGTTCGGCGCAATATAGCAATCAGCCCCAGCATTTT
TRBJ1-2	.	.	TRBV15	CATSRSGKDSDYTF	TGTGCCACCAGCAGGAGCGGAAAGGATTCGGACTACACCTTC
TRBJ2-2	.	once	TRBV5-1	CATRQEYTGELFF	TGCGCCACCCGACAGGAATACACCGGGGAGCTGTTTTTT